These 25 T cell receptor beta chains came from one sample sequenced in a study of blood T cell repertoires in COVID-19. This table comes from immunoSEQ multiplex PCR, and its TCRdb copy is limited to in-frame clones, with some not included. In the table there are tens of thousands of clones, 80% to 85% of which are singletons. Sample: peripheral blood. Receptor source: a man aged 50 to 60 with acute or convalescent COVID-19.

The V gene is TRBV6-5, the J gene TRBJ1-6; D is uncertain. Trimming took off 6 bases at V and 10 bases at J, with 13 bases between the two ends. CDR1 is MNHEY, CDR2 SVGAGI, per germline. The CDR3 spans 13 residues. The CDR3 bases are TGTGCCAGCAGCCCGAAGGAGGGATCACCCCTCCACTTT. Translation: CASSPKEGSPLHF.

The chain carries TRBV28 and TRBJ1-1; possibly TRBD1 for D (5 bases). V dropped 10 bases and J dropped 1 base, with 19 bases sitting between them. Germline V gene sequence: CDR1 MDHEN, CDR2 SYDVKM. This CDR3 has 15 residues. CDR3 sequence reads: CATRTWRGPNTEAFF. Here the CDR3 DNA reads TGTGCCACCCGAACCTGGAGGGGCCCGAACACTGAAGCTTTCTTT.

The chain links TRBV3-1 (or the pseudogene TRBV3-2) to TRBJ2-3, with 7 bases that match TRBD2. The CDR3 extends over 16 amino acids. Trimming cost V 0 bases and J 6 bases; bases outside gene matches: 9. Germline lookup yields CDR1 LGHDT and CDR2 YNNKEL (reference sequence). CDR3: CASSQEDERGGDTQYF. The CDR3 nucleotides are TGTGCCAGCAGCCAAGAAGATGAGCGGGGTGGGGATACGCAGTATTTT.

The CDR3 region is CASSPEVLTGETQYF. In nucleotides, the CDR3 is TGTGCCAGCAGCCCGGAGGTATTGACAGGAGAGACCCAGTACTTC. The rearrangement uses TRBV5-4 and TRBJ2-5; a possible D gene is TRBD1 (6 bases). V was clipped by 4 bases and J by 4 bases, with 17 bases between them. The CDR3 spans 15 residues. CDR1 is SGHNT, CDR2 YYREEE, per germline (reference sequence). The variable domain in full, with the rest retrieved from reference TRBV5-4 and TRBJ2-5, is ETGVTQSPTHLIKTRGQQVTLRCSSQSGHNTVSWYQQALGQGPQFIFQYYREEENGRGNFPPRFSGLQFPNYSSELNVNALELDDSALYLCASSPEVLTGETQYFGPGTRLLVL.

The rearrangement links TRBV18 to TRBJ1-2; D possibly corresponds to TRBD1 (6 bases). Germline V lookup: CDR1 KGHSH, CDR2 LQKENI. Trimming took off 2 bases at V and 8 bases at J, with 15 bases between the two ends. The CDR3 has 14 residues. The CDR3 region has the DNA TGTGCCAGCTCACCAAAGATAAGTGGGGGCGGCTACACCTTC. Protein sequence: CASSPKISGGGYTF.

The rearrangement links TRBV11-2 to TRBJ2-5, with TRBD2 identical over 14 bases. CDR1 and CDR2 from the germline V gene are SGHAT and FQNNGV. The CDR3 runs 19 residues. The J segment lost 0 bases and the V segment lost 5 bases, leaving 11 bases of the junction unmatched. CDR3 protein: CASSLGRGLAGVYQETQYF. DNA of the CDR3: TGTGCCAGCAGCCTGGGACGGGGACTAGCGGGGGTTTACCAAGAGACCCAGTACTTC.

This clone was counted between two and nine times. The chain combines TRBV9 with TRBJ2-1; TRBD2 is a possible D gene (5 bases). Germline V lookup: CDR1 SGDLS, CDR2 YYNGEE. Trimming removed 0 bases from V and 5 bases from J, with 9 bases in between. CDR3 length: 14 residues. CDR3 in amino acids: CASSVVPGNNEQFF. Here the CDR3 DNA reads TGTGCCAGCAGCGTAGTTCCGGGGAACAATGAGCAGTTCTTC.

This chain joins TRBV3-1 (or the pseudogene TRBV3-2) and TRBJ2-5; 8 nucleotides match TRBD1. The CDR3 totals 16 residues. Germline V gene sequence: CDR1 LGHDT, CDR2 YNNKEL (reference sequence). J lost 4 bases, V lost 4 bases, and 11 bases had no gene match. The CDR3: CASSLRDRGYGETQYF. Written as DNA, the CDR3 is TGTGCCAGCAGCCTCCGAGACAGGGGTTATGGAGAGACCCAGTACTTC.

The chain joins TRBV19 to TRBJ2-2; no clear D gene. Trimming left V 5 bases short and J 1 base short, with 5 bases between. The CDR3 covers 13 residues. From germline, CDR1 is LNHDA and CDR2 SQIVND (reference sequence). The CDR3 sequence is CASSDWNTGELFF. CDR3 DNA: TGTGCCAGTAGTGACTGGAACACCGGGGAGCTGTTTTTT.

The chain links TRBV28 to TRBJ1-2; 9 bases are a match to TRBD1. J lost 8 bases, V lost 3 bases, and 10 bases had no gene match. The germline V gene encodes CDR1 MDHEN and CDR2 SYDVKM. The CDR3 extends over 15 amino acids. The CDR3 bases are TGTGCCAGCAGTTTCTTCCACAGGGGGCAAGGCGGCTACACCTTC. Translating gives CASSFFHRGQGGYTF.

The chain has TRBV7-2 and TRBJ2-1; 12 bases are a match to TRBD2. V lost 5 bases and J lost 8; bases outside the gene matches: 10. The germline V gene has CDR1 SGHTA and CDR2 FQGNSA. CDR3 length: 16 residues. The CDR3 loop reads CASSTRLAGARDEQFF. CDR3 DNA: TGTGCCAGCAGCACCCGACTAGCGGGAGCGAGGGATGAGCAGTTCTTC. The variable domain in full, completed from reference TRBV7-2 and TRBJ2-1, reads GAGVSQSPSNKVTEKGKDVELRCDPISGHTALYWYRQSLGQGLEFLIYFQGNSAPDKSGLPSDRFSAERTGGSVSTLTIQRTQQEDSAVYLCASSTRLAGARDEQFFGPGTRLTVL.

The chain joins TRBV7-7 to TRBJ2-5; 8 nucleotides line up with TRBD2. V trimming: 5 bases; J trimming: 4 bases; junction bases outside the gene matches: 9. Germline V lookup: CDR1 SSHAT, CDR2 FNYEAQ (reference sequence). The CDR3 is made up of 15 amino acids. The CDR3 DNA reads TGTGCCAGCAGCCGTAACCCGGGAGGGACAGAGACCCAGTACTTC. It specifies CASSRNPGGTETQYF.

This rearrangement joins TRBV7-9 to TRBJ2-1, with a tentative D call TRBD2 (6 bases). V shed 5 bases and J shed 7 bases, with 18 bases lying between them. Germline V gene data show CDR1 as SEHNR and CDR2 as FQNEAQ (reference sequence). The CDR3 runs 15 residues. Here the CDR3 reads CASSPGREVGNEQFF. CDR3 in DNA: TGTGCCAGCAGCCCTGGGCGGGAAGTCGGTAATGAGCAGTTCTTC. The full variable domain, completed using reference TRBV7-9 and TRBJ2-1, is DTGVSQNPRHKITKRGQNVTFRCDPISEHNRLYWYRQTLGQGPEFLTYFQNEAQLEKSRLLSDRFSAERPKGSFSTLEIQRTEQGDSAMYLCASSPGREVGNEQFFGPGTRLTVL.

V gene TRBV28 combines with J gene TRBJ1-2; D remains unclear. Germline-derived CDR1 and CDR2 are MDHEN and SYDVKM. CDR3 length: 16 amino acids. V gave up 4 bases and J gave up 0 bases, with 15 bases separating them. The CDR3 region is CASSYRVGLANYGYTF. The DNA for the CDR3 is TGTGCCAGCAGTTACCGCGTTGGACTAGCTAACTATGGCTACACCTTC.

This chain connects TRBV5-1 to TRBJ2-2; 10 bases map to TRBD2. Germline V lookup: CDR1 SGHRS, CDR2 YFSETQ. With V trimmed by 6 bases and J by 8 bases, 10 bases remained unmatched. The CDR3 extends over 15 amino acids. CDR3 nucleotides: TGCGCCAGCAACGAGGCTAGCGGGAGCTTAGGGGAGCTGTTTTTT. Its translation is CASNEASGSLGELFF.

This clone was seen just once. V usage is TRBV4-2 and J usage is TRBJ1-4; D unresolved. With 0 bases removed from V and 3 bases from J, the gap between germline ends came to 11 bases. The CDR3 is 16 residues long. From germline, CDR1 is LGHNA and CDR2 YNFKEQ. The CDR3 here is CASSQEWSVSNEKLFF. CDR3 nucleotides: TGTGCCAGCAGCCAAGAATGGTCAGTCTCTAATGAAAAACTGTTTTTT.

The V call is TRBV7-9, the J call TRBJ2-2, with D possibly matching TRBD2 (6 bases). Germline-derived CDR1 and CDR2 are SEHNR and FQNEAQ (reference sequence). The length of the CDR3 is 14 residues. V dropped 0 bases and J dropped 5 bases, with 7 bases sitting between them. CDR3 in amino acids: CASSLAAGTGELFF. CDR3 in DNA: TGTGCCAGCAGCTTAGCGGCGGGGACCGGGGAGCTGTTTTTT.

This clone appeared a single time. This chain connects TRBV5-4 to TRBJ1-6, with 9 bases that match TRBD1. V lost 3 bases to trimming and J lost 6 bases; unmatched junction nucleotides: 7. In germline, CDR1 is SGHNT, CDR2 YYREEE (reference sequence). CDR3 length equals 16 residues. The DNA of the CDR3 is TGTGCCAGCAGCTCCCCCACAGGGGGCAGTAATTCACCCCTCCACTTT. Translated, it gives CASSSPTGGSNSPLHF.

The chain is built from TRBV7-2 and TRBJ2-2, with D possibly matching TRBD2 (7 bases). Germline V lookup: CDR1 SGHTA, CDR2 FQGNSA. The CDR3 runs 18 residues. Trimming cost V 4 bases and J 4 bases, with 22 bases left between them. The CDR3 protein is CASSWEGGLLLFTGELFF. DNA of the CDR3: TGTGCCAGCAGCTGGGAGGGGGGACTACTATTATTCACCGGGGAGCTGTTTTTT. The full variable domain, completed using reference TRBV7-2 and TRBJ2-2, is GAGVSQSPSNKVTEKGKDVELRCDPISGHTALYWYRQSLGQGLEFLIYFQGNSAPDKSGLPSDRFSAERTGGSVSTLTIQRTQQEDSAVYLCASSWEGGLLLFTGELFFGEGSRLTVL.

This clone was counted once. The V gene is TRBV5-4, the J gene TRBJ2-5; the D gene is possibly TRBD2 (6 bases). Trimming left V 4 bases short and J 5 bases short, with 15 bases between. This CDR3 region has 14 residues. Germline V gene sequence: CDR1 SGHNT, CDR2 YYREEE (reference sequence). The CDR3 bases are TGTGCCAGCAGCGAGGCAGGGAGGTGGGAGACCCAGTACTTC. It is translated as CASSEAGRWETQYF.

This clone came up once. This sequence joins TRBV4-2 and TRBJ2-7, with D perhaps matching TRBD2 (5 bases). The germline V gene encodes CDR1 LGHNA and CDR2 YNFKEQ. This CDR3 spans 16 amino acids. The germline V and J ends were trimmed by 1 base and 4 bases, with 17 bases remaining between them. CDR3 amino acids: CASSQGTPRASYEQYF. CDR3 nucleotides: TGTGCCAGCAGCCAAGGAACTCCGCGGGCCTCATACGAGCAGTACTTC.

The chain employs TRBV7-8 and TRBJ1-2; D is perhaps TRBD1 (6 bases). There are 15 residues in the CDR3. Trimming removed 2 bases at V and 5 bases at J, with 15 bases between. Looked up from germline, CDR1 is SGHVS and CDR2 is FQNEAQ. The CDR3 sequence: CASSLKGVLGYGYTF. The CDR3 bases are TGTGCCAGCAGCTTAAAGGGGGTTCTCGGGTATGGCTACACCTTC.

CDR3 sequence (DNA): TGTGCCAGCAGTGGGAGCAGGGGCTCAGGGTACTATGGCTACACCTTC. Its protein is CASSGSRGSGYYGYTF. The chain has TRBV27 and TRBJ1-2; D is perhaps TRBD1 (6 bases). The CDR3 totals 16 residues. V lost 5 bases and J lost 3, with 19 bases in between. In germline, CDR1 is MNHEY, CDR2 SMNVEV (reference sequence).

The chain recombines TRBV7-2 with TRBJ1-2; 7 positions agree with TRBD1. CDR3 size: 16 residues. Germline V gene lookup returns CDR1 SGHTA and CDR2 FQGNSA. J gave up 3 bases and V 1 base, and 8 bases lay outside the gene matches. For the CDR3, the DNA is TGTGCCAGCAGCTTAGGGAACAGGGGATTATACTATGGCTACACCTTC. This translates into CASSLGNRGLYYGYTF.

The chain employs TRBV9 and TRBJ2-1, with 11 nucleotides matching TRBD2. J lost 7 bases, V lost 3 bases, and 15 bases had no gene match. Germline V lookup: CDR1 SGDLS, CDR2 YYNGEE. The CDR3 extends over 18 amino acids. For the CDR3, the DNA is TGTGCCAGCAGCGCGGGACTAGCGGATGTTTCGTTCGGGAATGAGCAGTTCTTC. Translated: CASSAGLADVSFGNEQFF.